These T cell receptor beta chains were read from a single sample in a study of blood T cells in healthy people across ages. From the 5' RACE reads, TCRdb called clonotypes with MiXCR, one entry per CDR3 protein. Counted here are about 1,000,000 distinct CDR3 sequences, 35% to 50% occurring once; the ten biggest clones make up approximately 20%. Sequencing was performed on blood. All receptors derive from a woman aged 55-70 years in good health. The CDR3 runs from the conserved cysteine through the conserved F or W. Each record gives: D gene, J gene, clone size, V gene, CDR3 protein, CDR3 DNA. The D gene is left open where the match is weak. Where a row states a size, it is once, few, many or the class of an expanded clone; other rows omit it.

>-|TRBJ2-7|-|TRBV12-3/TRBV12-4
CASSFAGPRGEQYF
TGTGCCAGCAGTTTTGCGGGGCCCCGAGGCGAGCAGTACTTC
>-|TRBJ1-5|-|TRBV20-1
CSARDLRSGLNQPQHF
TGCAGTGCTAGAGATCTTCGGTCAGGGCTTAATCAACCCCAGCATTTT
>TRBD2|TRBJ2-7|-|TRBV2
CASSGGTLSSYEQYF
TGTGCCAGCAGCGGGGGGACTTTGAGCTCCTACGAGCAGTACTTC
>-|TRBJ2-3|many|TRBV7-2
CASRNRGTDTQYF
TGTGCCAGCAGGAACAGGGGCACAGATACGCAGTATTTT
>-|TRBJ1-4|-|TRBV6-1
CASSVRVREKLFF
TGTGCCAGCAGTGTCAGGGTCCGGGAAAAACTGTTTTTT
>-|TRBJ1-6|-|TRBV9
CASSVDGGPNSPLHF
TGTGCCAGCAGCGTAGATGGCGGACCGAATTCACCCCTCCACTTT
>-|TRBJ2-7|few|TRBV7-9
CASSFRDPSRYEQYF
TGTGCCAGCAGCTTCCGGGATCCCAGCCGCTACGAGCAGTACTTC
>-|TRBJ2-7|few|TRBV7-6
CASSLGAGPMTYEQYF
TGTGCCAGCAGCTTAGGTGCAGGGCCTATGACCTACGAGCAGTACTTC
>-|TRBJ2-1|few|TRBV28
CASSLDSLDEQFF
TGTGCCAGCAGTCTGGACTCGCTCGATGAGCAGTTCTTC
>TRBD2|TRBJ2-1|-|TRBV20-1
CGAVGSGAYNEQFF
TGCGGTGCCGTTGGGAGCGGGGCTTACAATGAGCAGTTCTTC
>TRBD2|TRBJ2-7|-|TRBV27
CASSSGRALYEQYF
TGTGCCAGCAGTAGCGGGAGGGCCCTCTACGAGCAGTACTTC
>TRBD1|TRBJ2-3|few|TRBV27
CASSLGPTGTDTQYF
TGTGCCAGCAGTTTGGGTCCGACAGGGACAGATACGCAGTATTTT
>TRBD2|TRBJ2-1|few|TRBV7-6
CASSSPLTSGRPNEQFF
TGTGCCAGCAGCTCCCCGCTGACTAGCGGGAGGCCTAATGAGCAGTTCTTC
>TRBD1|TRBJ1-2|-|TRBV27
CASSADRAGYGYTF
TGTGCCAGCAGTGCGGACAGGGCGGGCTATGGCTACACCTTC
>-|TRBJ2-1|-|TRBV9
CASSVESNEQFF
TGTGCCAGCAGCGTAGAGAGTAATGAGCAGTTCTTC
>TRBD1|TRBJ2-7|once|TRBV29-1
CSAGQGALSFGEQYF
TGCAGCGCTGGACAGGGGGCTTTATCGTTTGGTGAGCAGTACTTC
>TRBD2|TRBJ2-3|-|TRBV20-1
CSARDLSSSGFTDTQYF
TGCAGTGCTAGAGATCTCAGTTCTAGCGGGTTCACAGATACGCAGTATTTT
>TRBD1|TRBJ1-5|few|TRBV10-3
CAISERTGASNQPQHF
TGTGCCATCAGTGAGAGGACAGGGGCGAGCAATCAGCCCCAGCATTTT
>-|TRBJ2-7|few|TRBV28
CATQQGRPYEQYF
TGTGCCACTCAACAGGGAAGGCCCTACGAGCAGTACTTC
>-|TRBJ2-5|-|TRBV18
CASSSYEETQYF
TGTGCCAGCTCATCCTACGAAGAGACCCAGTACTTC
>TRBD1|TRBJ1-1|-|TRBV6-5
CASSYVWDRGSWNTEAFF
TGTGCCAGCAGTTACGTCTGGGACAGGGGATCCTGGAACACTGAAGCTTTCTTT
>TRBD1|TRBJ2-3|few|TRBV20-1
CSAARGDRAWDTQYF
TGCAGTGCGGCTAGGGGGGACAGGGCTTGGGATACGCAGTATTTT
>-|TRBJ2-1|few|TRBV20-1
CSASGFSYNEQFF
TGCAGTGCTAGCGGTTTCTCCTACAATGAGCAGTTCTTC
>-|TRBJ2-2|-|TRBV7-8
CASSPAGQGGTGELFF
TGTGCCAGCAGCCCTGCCGGGCAGGGAGGCACCGGGGAGCTGTTTTTT
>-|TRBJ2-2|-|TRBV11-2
CASSPLALGELFF
TGTGCCAGCAGCCCTCTAGCGCTGGGGGAGCTGTTTTTT
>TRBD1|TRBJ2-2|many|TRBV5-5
CASSLGTGNTGELFF
TGTGCCAGCAGCTTAGGGACAGGGAACACCGGGGAGCTGTTTTTT
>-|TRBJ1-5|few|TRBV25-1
CASSPHGQPQHF
TGTGCCAGCAGTCCCCATGGTCAGCCCCAGCATTTT
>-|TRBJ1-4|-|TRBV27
CASSTTSKKTFREKLFF
TGTGCCAGCAGCACTACAAGCAAGAAGACCTTTCGGGAAAAACTGTTTTTT
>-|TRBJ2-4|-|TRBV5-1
CASSPLGTVAGGAKNIQYF
TGCGCCAGCAGCCCCTTAGGGACAGTCGCTGGGGGGGCCAAAAACATTCAGTACTTC
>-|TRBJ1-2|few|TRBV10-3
CAISSSGDKERINYGYTF
TGTGCCATCAGTTCCTCCGGGGACAAGGAGCGAATTAACTATGGCTACACCTTC
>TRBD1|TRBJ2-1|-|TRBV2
CASKGQGSYNEQFF
TGTGCCAGTAAGGGACAGGGCTCCTACAATGAGCAGTTCTTC
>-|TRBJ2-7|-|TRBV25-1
CASSELGSYEQYF
TGTGCCAGCAGTGAATTGGGCAGCTACGAGCAGTACTTC
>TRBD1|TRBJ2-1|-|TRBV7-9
CASSRLPPDRAQGNEQFF
TGTGCCAGCAGCCGGCTGCCGCCTGACAGGGCCCAAGGCAATGAGCAGTTCTTC
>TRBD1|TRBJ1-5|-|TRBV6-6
CASSYSGQGGEPQHF
TGTGCCAGCAGTTACTCCGGACAGGGGGGTGAGCCCCAGCATTTT
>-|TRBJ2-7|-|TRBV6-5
CASRLDYVSYEQYF
TGTGCCAGCAGACTGGACTACGTCTCCTACGAGCAGTACTTC
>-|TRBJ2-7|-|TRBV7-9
CASSSQTGEQYF
TGTGCCAGCAGCTCCCAAACTGGTGAGCAGTACTTC
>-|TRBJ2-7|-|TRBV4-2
CASSQEGHRGVDEQYF
TGTGCCAGCAGCCAAGAGGGCCATAGGGGGGTGGACGAGCAGTACTTC
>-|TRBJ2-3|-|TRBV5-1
CASSPIPSLGTDTQYF
TGCGCCAGCAGTCCAATTCCGAGTCTTGGCACAGATACGCAGTATTTT
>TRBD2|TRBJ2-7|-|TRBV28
CASSFLTVGREGHEQYF
TGTGCCAGCAGCTTCTTGACAGTTGGGCGGGAGGGCCACGAGCAGTACTTC
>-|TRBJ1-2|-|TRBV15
CATRGTNYGYTF
TGTGCCACCAGAGGGACAAACTATGGCTACACCTTC
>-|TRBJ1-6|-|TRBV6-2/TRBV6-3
CASRTRDSYNSPLHF
TGTGCCAGCAGAACAAGGGACTCCTATAATTCACCCCTCCACTTT
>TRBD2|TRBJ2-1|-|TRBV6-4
CASSDTGTSGLYNEQFF
TGTGCCAGCAGTGACACCGGGACTAGCGGGTTGTACAATGAGCAGTTCTTC
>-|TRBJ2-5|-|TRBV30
CAWGSETQYF
TGTGCCTGGGGGTCGGAGACCCAGTACTTC
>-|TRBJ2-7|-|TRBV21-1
CASSKEGRLAVSYEQYF
TGTGCCAGCAGCAAAGAGGGGAGACTAGCCGTATCCTACGAGCAGTACTTC
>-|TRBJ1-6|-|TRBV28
CASSWRGNSPPHF
TGTGCCAGCAGTTGGAGGGGGAATTCACCCCCCCACTTT
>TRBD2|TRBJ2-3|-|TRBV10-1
CASSAGLAGADTQYF
TGCGCCAGCAGTGCTGGACTAGCGGGAGCGGATACGCAGTATTTT
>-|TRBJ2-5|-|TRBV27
CASTSDYNEQYF
TGTGCCAGCACTAGCGACTACAATGAGCAGTACTTC
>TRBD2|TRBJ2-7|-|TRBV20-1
CSANLRVSGRASYEQYF
TGCAGTGCTAATTTAAGGGTTAGCGGGAGGGCCTCCTACGAGCAGTACTTC
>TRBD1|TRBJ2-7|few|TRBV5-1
CASSLKGQGISEQYF
TGCGCCAGCAGCTTGAAAGGACAGGGGATCTCTGAGCAGTACTTC
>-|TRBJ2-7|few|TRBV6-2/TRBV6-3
CASRESYEQYF
TGTGCCAGCAGAGAATCCTACGAGCAGTACTTC